Shown below are 20 T cell receptor beta chains from a single sample sequenced in a study of blood T cell repertoires in COVID-19. Profiling relied on immunoSEQ multiplex PCR, and the TCRdb table lists in-frame clones only, not all of them. The data show 210,000 or so clones, around 80% seen once. The source material was peripheral blood. The receptors derive from a human donor in a cohort sampled during active COVID-19.

This clone has a handful of counts. This chain uses TRBV11-2 with TRBJ1-3, with 8 bases matching TRBD1. V was clipped by 1 base and J by 3 bases; unmatched bases: 2. This CDR3 has 15 residues. The germline V gene encodes CDR1 SGHAT and CDR2 FQNNGV. Here the CDR3 reads CASSLGTGLGNTIYF. The CDR3 DNA sequence: TGTGCCAGCAGCTTAGGGACAGGGCTTGGAAACACCATATATTTT.

V gene TRBV4-3 combines with J gene TRBJ2-1; 10 bases line up with TRBD1. V lost 4 bases to trimming and J lost 9 bases; unmatched junction nucleotides: 9. Germline CDR1 is LGHNA and CDR2 is YSLEER. The CDR3 covers 15 residues. CDR3 DNA sequence: TGCGCCAGCAGCCCCGGAGGACAGGGGGTGGTTGAGCAGTTCTTC. It translates to CASSPGGQGVVEQFF.

V is TRBV6-8 and J is TRBJ2-7; no reliable D call. There are 13 residues in the CDR3. Per germline, CDR1 MNHGY and CDR2 SAAAGT. V was pared by 8 bases and J by 0 bases, with 11 bases between. The DNA for the CDR3 is TGTGCCAGCGGTCGGTGGAGCTCCTACGAGCAGTACTTC. This sequence encodes CASGRWSSYEQYF.

The chain employs TRBV28 and TRBJ2-7; 8 bases line up with TRBD1. V lost 7 bases and J lost 3; bases outside the gene matches: 11. Germline lookup yields CDR1 MDHEN and CDR2 SYDVKM. The CDR3 has 15 residues. DNA for the CDR3: TGTGCCAGCAACCTCAGGGGGCCGCTTTACTACGAGCAGTACTTC. Translated, it gives CASNLRGPLYYEQYF.

This chain joins TRBV18 and TRBJ1-1; D is unclear. The CDR3 has 15 amino acids. The germline CDR1 and CDR2 sequences are KGHSH and LQKENI. The ends were cut back, 3 bases at V and 0 bases at J, with 11 bases in the middle. The CDR3 loop is CASSPPNSLNTEAFF. Here the CDR3 DNA reads TGTGCCAGCTCACCTCCAAACAGCCTGAACACTGAAGCTTTCTTT.

The chain joins TRBV28 to TRBJ2-7; 9 nucleotides line up with TRBD1. The CDR3 covers 15 residues. Germline CDR1 reads MDHEN; CDR2 reads SYDVKM. V dropped 6 bases and J dropped 6; count of bases not matched to a gene: 12. The CDR3 DNA reads as TGTGCCAGCAGCCAGGAGGGACAGGGAAAGCGCGAGCAGTACTTC. Translating it yields CASSQEGQGKREQYF. The full variable domain, in which reference TRBV28 and TRBJ2-7 provide the parts outside the CDR3, is DVKVTQSSRYLVKRTGEKVFLECVQDMDHENMFWYRQDPGLGLRLIYFSYDVKMKEKGDIPEGYSVSREKKERFSLILESASTNQTSMYLCASSQEGQGKREQYFGPGTRLTVT.

The chain couples TRBV10-3 to TRBJ1-3; 7 bases are shared with TRBD1. Germline V gene sequence: CDR1 ENHRY, CDR2 SYGVKD. The CDR3 has 14 residues. V shed 6 bases, J shed 4 bases, and the junction held 6 bases outside the gene matches. The CDR3 region is CAIRSTGRGNTIYF. The CDR3 bases are TGTGCCATCAGATCGACAGGGAGGGGAAACACCATATATTTT.

V and J are TRBV2 and TRBJ2-7; the match to TRBD2 covers 13 bases. The V and J ends lost 6 bases and 5 bases, in that order; junction bases with no gene match: 7. Germline-derived CDR1 and CDR2 are SNHLY and FYNNEI. This CDR3 has 15 amino acids. The CDR3 sequence is CASRAGLAGDHEQYF. The DNA of the CDR3 is TGTGCCAGCAGGGCCGGACTAGCGGGAGACCACGAGCAGTACTTC.

The rearrangement links TRBV5-1 to TRBJ1-1; D unclear. This CDR3 has 14 amino acids. The V gene lost 0 bases and the J gene lost 3 bases, with 9 bases spanning the gap. From germline, CDR1 is SGHRS and CDR2 YFSETQ. CDR3 region: CASSLAGGYTEAFF. CDR3 bases: TGCGCCAGCAGCTTGGCTGGCGGATACACTGAAGCTTTCTTT.

The genes are TRBV28 and TRBJ2-7; 9 nucleotides align to TRBD2. The trim removed 6 bases at V and 6 bases at J, leaving 6 bases unmatched. This CDR3 region has 13 residues. The V gene's germline CDR1 is MDHEN and CDR2 SYDVKM. CDR3 coding DNA: TGTGCCAGCAGATCGGGACTAGCAGCCGAGCAGTACTTC. This sequence encodes CASRSGLAAEQYF.

The J gene is TRBJ2-7, the V gene TRBV5-1, with TRBD2 matching over 7 bases. This CDR3 has 12 amino acids. V gave up 8 bases and J gave up 7 bases; unmatched junction bases: 9. Germline CDR1 and CDR2: SGHRS and YFSETQ. CDR3 protein: CASSWGGKEQYF. DNA for the CDR3: TGCGCCAGTTCATGGGGGGGTAAAGAGCAGTACTTC.

This clone occurred once. This sequence joins TRBV18 and TRBJ1-2; 9 nucleotides align to TRBD1. V dropped 3 bases and J dropped 4; count of bases not matched to a gene: 3. The CDR3 consists of 14 residues. The germline V gene has CDR1 KGHSH and CDR2 LQKENI. CDR3 nucleotides: TGTGCCAGCTCACCCGACAGGGGGGCCTATGGCTACACCTTC. It translates to CASSPDRGAYGYTF.

The chain combines TRBV9 with TRBJ1-1; tentatively, D is TRBD1 (5 bases). The CDR3 is 13 amino acids. V was clipped by 3 bases and J by 3 bases, with 9 bases between them. Germline V lookup: CDR1 SGDLS, CDR2 YYNGEE. This chain's CDR3 is CASSADSYTEAFF. The CDR3 DNA follows: TGTGCCAGCAGCGCAGACAGTTACACTGAAGCTTTCTTT.

The rearrangement joins TRBV20-1 to TRBJ2-7, with 7 bases fitting TRBD2. CDR1 DFQATT and CDR2 SNEGSKA come from the germline V gene (reference sequence). The CDR3 totals 15 residues. V lost 3 bases, J lost 1 base, and 9 bases stayed unmatched. The CDR3 sequence: CSASIGSGISYEQYF. The CDR3, as DNA: TGCAGTGCTAGTATAGGAAGCGGGATTTCCTACGAGCAGTACTTC.

The chain is built from TRBV28 and TRBJ1-3; possibly TRBD1 for D (6 bases). Germline CDR1 and CDR2: MDHEN and SYDVKM. Trimming pared 6 bases from V and 0 bases from J, leaving 12 bases between. This CDR3 is 15 amino acids long. In DNA form, the CDR3 reads TGTGCCAGCAGACACACAGGGACCTCTGGAAACACCATATATTTT. It translates to CASRHTGTSGNTIYF.

The CDR3 loop reads CASSQSGIAGGETQYF. In DNA, the CDR3 is TGCGCCAGCAGCCAATCCGGGATAGCGGGGGGAGAGACCCAGTACTTC. The chain couples TRBV4-3 to TRBJ2-5, with 10 bases that match TRBD2. Germline V gene sequence: CDR1 LGHNA, CDR2 YSLEER. V was clipped by 2 bases and J by 4 bases; unmatched bases: 7. There are 16 residues in the CDR3.

This chain connects TRBV27 to TRBJ2-3, with a weak D call TRBD2 (6 bases). From germline, CDR1 is MNHEY and CDR2 SMNVEV (reference sequence). The CDR3 length is 14 residues. V lost 5 bases, J lost 5 bases, and 14 bases lay in between. CDR3: CASSNRDFLDTQYF. The CDR3 nucleotides read TGTGCCAGCAGTAACCGGGACTTTCTAGATACGCAGTATTTT.

This sequence joins TRBV7-9 and TRBJ1-1, with 8 bases matching TRBD1. Germline CDR1 SEHNR, CDR2 FQNEAQ (reference sequence). Germline trimming cut 4 bases from V and 3 bases from J; bases unmatched to any gene: 4. This CDR3 region has 14 residues. The CDR3 here is CASSSPDRDTEAFF. The DNA of the CDR3 is TGTGCCAGCAGCTCACCGGACAGGGACACTGAAGCTTTCTTT.

This chain links TRBV9 with TRBJ2-2; perhaps TRBD1 as D (5 bases). The CDR3 covers 15 residues. Between the trimmed V and J ends, which lost 6 bases and 1 base, there was a span of 13 bases. The germline V gene encodes CDR1 SGDLS and CDR2 YYNGEE. This CDR3 reads CASKGQGRNTGELFF. The CDR3 DNA follows: TGTGCCAGCAAGGGGCAGGGCCGGAACACCGGGGAGCTGTTTTTT.

The chain has TRBV19 and TRBJ1-6; D is undetermined. Trimming took off 5 bases at V and 3 bases at J, with 17 bases between the two ends. CDR1 and CDR2 (germline): LNHDA, SQIVND (reference sequence). CDR3 length: 17 residues. CDR3 nucleotides: TGTGCCAGTAGTGCCCGGGGAGACGGTTACTATAATTCACCCCTCCACTTT. Its protein is CASSARGDGYYNSPLHF.